Shown below are 5 T cell receptor beta chains from a single sample sequenced in a study of cytotoxic CD8 clonotypes in ibrutinib-treated CLL. Profiling relied on immunoSEQ multiplex PCR, and the TCRdb table lists in-frame clones only, not all of them. The sample has approximately 46,000 clones, roughly 69% seen once; the top ten hold approximately 15%. The sample was PBMCs, taken after 12 months of ibrutinib treatment. The source is a human donor with chronic lymphocytic leukemia.

The rearrangement joins TRBV30 to TRBJ2-7; 7 nucleotides agree with TRBD2. The CDR3 has 12 residues. CDR1 and CDR2 (germline): GTSNPN, SVGIG (reference sequence). V lost 4 bases and J lost 2; bases outside the gene matches: 2. CDR3 region: CAWTSGPYEQYF. The CDR3 DNA is TGTGCCTGGACTAGCGGTCCCTACGAGCAGTACTTC.

The J gene is TRBJ2-7, the V gene TRBV7-7; TRBD2 is a possible D gene (6 bases). V lost 1 base and J lost 1, with 11 bases in between. This CDR3 contains 15 residues. The germline V gene encodes CDR1 SSHAT and CDR2 FNYEAQ (reference sequence). The CDR3 sequence: CASSLGPGTSYEQYF. In nucleotides, the CDR3 is TGTGCCAGCAGCTTAGGGCCCGGGACTTCCTACGAGCAGTACTTC.

This chain links TRBV19 with TRBJ2-1; perhaps D is TRBD1 or TRBD2 (6 bases each). V lost 0 bases and J lost 2, with 8 bases in between. CDR1 LNHDA and CDR2 SQIVND come from the germline V gene (reference sequence). The CDR3 has 15 residues. The CDR3 here is CASSIEGGPYNEQFF. The CDR3 DNA is TGTGCCAGTAGTATAGAGGGGGGCCCCTACAATGAGCAGTTCTTC.

DNA for the CDR3: TGTGCCAGCAGCTCCGGAGGAGGGCCGCAGCGTGGCTACACCTTC. Translation gives CASSSGGGPQRGYTF. The chain recombines TRBV5-5 with TRBJ1-2, with D hard to call. V lost 3 bases and J lost 7, with 19 bases in between. The germline V gene has CDR1 SGHKS and CDR2 YYEKEE (reference sequence). There are 15 residues in the CDR3.

The chain links TRBV9 to TRBJ1-3, with D possibly matching TRBD1 (6 bases). Germline V lookup: CDR1 SGDLS, CDR2 YYNGEE. V gave up 7 bases and J gave up 3 bases, with 17 bases separating them. CDR3 length: 15 residues. The CDR3 DNA follows: TGTGCCAGCGCCCGGGGGGGGGCTAATGGAAACACCATATATTTT. Translating gives CASARGGANGNTIYF.